This is a list of T cell receptor beta chains from one sample in a study of blood T cell repertoires in COVID-19. TCRdb's copy holds only in-frame clones and misses some; the assay was immunoSEQ multiplex PCR. The sample yields 90,000 to 120,000 clones, approximately 70% seen once. Sample: peripheral blood. The source of these receptors is a woman aged 40 to 50 with acute or convalescent COVID-19. Each CDR3 is given without its conserved first and last residue. D genes are given only for firm matches.

D	V	length	J	CDR3
-	TRBV12-3/TRBV12-4	10	TRBJ2-5	ASSPQGETQY
TRBD2	TRBV5-4	10	TRBJ2-3	ASSALAGGPV
TRBD1	TRBV11-2	10	TRBJ2-7	ASSLDRTGLN
-	TRBV4-1	12	TRBJ2-7	ASSHQGQPYEQY
-	TRBV30	12	TRBJ2-4	AWSPQVAKNIQY
-	TRBV15	15	TRBJ1-6	ATSRLNRDSYNSPLH
TRBD2	TRBV29-1	11	TRBJ2-3	SVDSGGTDTQY
TRBD1	TRBV11-2	11	TRBJ2-7	ASSSGQGYEQY
-	TRBV3-1/TRBV3-2	12	TRBJ2-2	ASSPLGNTGELF
-	TRBV7-2	15	TRBJ2-3	ASSWETRRLPTDTQY
-	TRBV7-9	9	TRBJ2-7	ASREGYEQY
-	TRBV3-1/TRBV3-2	9	TRBJ2-7	ASAGAYEQY
-	TRBV30	9	TRBJ2-5	AWGARETQY
-	TRBV28	12	TRBJ1-1	ASSSGTFNTEAF
TRBD2	TRBV19	17	TRBJ2-6	ASSTPGLAETSGANVLT
-	TRBV21-1	13	TRBJ1-1	ASSKGPEGGTEAF
-	TRBV28	10	TRBJ1-1	ASSVTGTEAF
-	TRBV21-1	9	TRBJ1-3	ASRTGNTIY
-	TRBV11-1	14	TRBJ2-3	ASSFGQRGVADTQY
TRBD1	TRBV18	13	TRBJ1-1	ASSQGQGGFTEAF
TRBD2	TRBV5-1	15	TRBJ2-3	ASSSGLTSGGTDTQY
-	TRBV25-1	12	TRBJ1-2	ASSESVRVDGYT
TRBD1	TRBV28	11	TRBJ1-2	ASTQGRGAGYT
TRBD1	TRBV10-3	11	TRBJ2-7	ASRDRGSYEQY
TRBD1	TRBV9	13	TRBJ1-2	ASSPGTELNYGYT
TRBD1	TRBV3-1/TRBV3-2	17	TRBJ1-3	ASSQEGQGRAFSGNTIY
-	TRBV7-9	11	TRBJ2-1	ASSLTENNEQF
TRBD2	TRBV5-1	12	TRBJ2-1	ASSFGGGGNEQF
-	TRBV9	14	TRBJ1-3	ASSVVGTSSGNTIY
-	TRBV28	11	TRBJ1-6	ASSLSENSPLH
-	TRBV3-1/TRBV3-2	12	TRBJ1-1	ASSQTHMNTEAF
TRBD2	TRBV11-2	17	TRBJ2-5	ASSSGLAGARVWIETQY
TRBD1	TRBV19	14	TRBJ2-6	ASSMTGGGRANVLT
-	TRBV28	13	TRBJ1-4	ASSLPRAGREKLF
-	TRBV6-5	13	TRBJ1-5	ASSYSYFANQPQH
TRBD1	TRBV3-1/TRBV3-2	13	TRBJ2-3	ASSQGGGALDTQY
-	TRBV6-5	12	TRBJ1-4	ASSRAGRNEKLF
-	TRBV4-1	14	TRBJ1-2	ASSLAHAGGDYGYT
TRBD1	TRBV10-3	12	TRBJ2-5	AISEDRDRGTQY
-	TRBV2	13	TRBJ1-6	ASSQQGGYNSPLH
-	TRBV10-3	11	TRBJ2-7	AISESDGERQY
TRBD1	TRBV13	13	TRBJ1-2	ASSYYRGSRYGYT
-	TRBV6-5	11	TRBJ1-6	ASSSGVRSPLH
TRBD1	TRBV10-2	15	TRBJ2-7	ASSETGGGTGRHEQY
-	TRBV27	12	TRBJ2-1	ASSFGRGDNEQF
TRBD2	TRBV9	13	TRBJ2-1	ASSAGTSGDNEQF
-	TRBV19	13	TRBJ2-3	ASSLREKVVDTQY
TRBD1	TRBV28	12	TRBJ1-3	ASSPGTVGNTIY
-	TRBV2	12	TRBJ1-6	ASSEQGRNSPLH